The present T cell receptor beta chain was sequenced within a study of breast tumors, draining lymph nodes, adjacent tissues. Findings and caveats of the study: Compared with basal-like, luminal-like tumors shared significantly more repertoire with nontumor tissue.

This CDR3 comprises 11 residues. Trimming pared 5 bases from V and 2 bases from J, leaving 7 bases between. CDR1 GTSNPN and CDR2 SVGIG come from the germline V gene (reference sequence). Turning to this clonotype: The antigen remains unidentified.

TCRdb analysed the multiplex PCR reads with MiXCR anew, one entry per CDR3 protein. The repertoire includes 11,000 to 15,000 distinct CDR3 sequences, around 50% of them detected once, and around 30% sits in the top ten. The V gene is TRBV30, the J gene TRBJ2-7, with D hard to call. This sequence originates from a female donor with breast cancer. Some clones in this sample may be carry-over from other donors' samples. The sample consisted of tumor-adjacent breast tissue. The CDR3 spells CAWYTAYEQYF. CDR3 nucleotide sequence: TGTGCCTGGTACACAGCCTACGAGCAGTACTTC.